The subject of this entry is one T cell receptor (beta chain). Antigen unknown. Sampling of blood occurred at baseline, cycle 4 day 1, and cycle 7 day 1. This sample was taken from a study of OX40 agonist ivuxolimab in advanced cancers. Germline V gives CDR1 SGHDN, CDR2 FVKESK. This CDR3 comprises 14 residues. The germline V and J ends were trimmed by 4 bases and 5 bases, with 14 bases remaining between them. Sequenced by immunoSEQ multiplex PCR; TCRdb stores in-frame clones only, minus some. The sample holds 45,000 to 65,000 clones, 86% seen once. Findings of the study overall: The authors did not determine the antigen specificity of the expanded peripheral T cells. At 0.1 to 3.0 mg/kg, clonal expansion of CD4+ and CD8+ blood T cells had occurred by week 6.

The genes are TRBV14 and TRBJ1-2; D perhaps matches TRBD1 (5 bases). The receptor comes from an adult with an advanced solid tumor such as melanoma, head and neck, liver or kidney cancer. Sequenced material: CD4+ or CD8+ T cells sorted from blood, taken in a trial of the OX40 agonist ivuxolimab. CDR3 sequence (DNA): TGTGCCAGCAGCCCCCCGGGGGGTGGGTATGGCTACACCTTC. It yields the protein CASSPPGGGYGYTF.